This entry concerns a single T cell receptor (beta chain). The germline V gene has CDR1 MNHEY and CDR2 SVGEGT. CDR3 length: 16 amino acids. The data belong to a study of blood T cells in healthy people across ages. The use of a sample-barcoded 5' primer and a J-beta primer mix characterized a second PCR of 7 to 11 cycles. All samples yielded 2.5 million or more CDR3-containing paired-end reads. Each CDR3 protein is one row after TCRdb ran MiXCR on the 5' RACE reads. The sample has about 650,000 distinct CDR3 sequences; 32% are singletons. Sequencing input: blood. The V call is TRBV6-2 or TRBV6-3, the J call TRBJ2-5; D is tentatively TRBD1 or TRBD2 (5 bases each). The DNA matches TRBJ2-1 better at its end, which makes the J call doubtful. The sequence derives from a woman of 80 years or more in good health. DNA of the CDR3: TGTGCCAGCAGTTACAGTTTCGTGGGGGATCAAGAGACCCAGTTCTTC. Translating gives CASSYSFVGDQETQFF.